This TCR beta chain is from a study of T-cell memory formation after mild COVID-19 (dated by TCRdb to about 2021). For context, the study as a whole: Most TCR sequence clusters were specific to one of the two donors. Longitudinal TCRalpha and TCRbeta repertoire sequencing tracked T-cell clones expanding and contracting after mild COVID-19 in two donors. The cohort was made up of two young adult volunteers, one female and one male, who were previously healthy.

The research as a whole found: Clones contracting from day 15 to 85 had balanced CD4/CD8 phenotypes, while a second wave expanding from day 15 to 37 was biased towards CD4+. Contracting CD4+ clones were found mainly in CM and EM memory subsets, while CD8+ clones were enriched in EMRA. Only a couple of mild cases were covered by the study, and larger cohorts that include severe cases with pre-infection samples were considered necessary. SARS-CoV-2 specificity was not confirmed for the second-wave clones peaking on day 37. Some responding clones were detected in pre-infection memory, which suggested that pre-existing cross-reactive memory T cells had joined the SARS-CoV-2 response.

Instrument used: Illumina NovaSeq 6000. TCRalpha and TCRbeta cDNA libraries were constructed by 5'RACE with constant-segment primers, with sample barcodes and unique molecular identifiers being introduced. RNA was extracted from every sample with Trizol reagent. Library amplification was performed in two PCR steps, and a second sample barcode and Illumina TruSeq adapters were introduced in the second step. Sequencing of the libraries was done on an Illumina NovaSeq, producing 2 x 150 bp paired-end reads. In the authors' own workflow: With migec v1.2.7, reads were demultiplexed and then collapsed into UMI-guided consensus sequences. Using mixcr v2.1.11, UMI consensuses were aligned to TRA and TRB V and J templates and then assembled into clonotypes. Clonotypes were classified as expanded or contracted when called significant by both edgeR and NoisET, with noise models trained on biological replicates. For edgeR calls, a false discovery rate-adjusted p below 0.01 and a log2 fold-change threshold of 1 were applied. PCA with hierarchical clustering of max-normalized trajectories of the 1000 most abundant clonotypes was used as exploratory dynamics analysis. The CD4 or CD8 phenotype of responding clones was assigned using the separately sequenced CD4+ and CD8+ repertoires. The public reads were run again by TCRdb, first through fastp at Q25 and then through MiXCR, and only productive beta chains were kept. Each record represents a unique CDR3 protein, reported with the most common genes and DNA among its rows. These V and J calls originate from TCRdb's pipeline instead of the authors' own analysis. In this sample the table shows more than 150,000 distinct CDR3 sequences, about a fifth of which occur a single time. 3.9% of the sample is taken by the ten largest.

As encoded in the germline V gene, CDR1 is MGHDK while CDR2 is SYGVNS. Trimming removed 3 bases from V and 8 bases from J, leaving 13 bases between the germline ends. The CDR3 holds 13 amino acids from the cysteine to the phenylalanine. Of all the DNA, just the CDR3 is kept, 39 bases in frame from base 1. Of note for this clonotype: The antigen this receptor binds is unknown. No base quality values were provided; no much bigger clone lies one nucleotide off.

Ficoll-Paque density gradient centrifugation was used to isolate PBMCs. The V and J segments used are TRBV25-1 and TRBJ1-1; the D gene cannot be resolved reliably. This receptor was identified in a young man who had mild COVID-19 (a few samples of this study predate the infection). The sample titles of this study are shuffled in the database, so cell type and time point are left out; the donor was told from shared clones. Sequencing was carried out using PBMCs or a T cell subset sorted from them (not recorded which). The DNA is as follows: TGTGCCAGCAGTGACGGGTTCATTCTCGAAGCTTTCTTT. It is translated as CASSDGFILEAFF. The full variable domain, with segments outside the CDR3 supplied by the reference TRBV25-1 and TRBJ1-1 proteins, appears as EADIYQTPRYLVIGTGKKITLECSQTMGHDKMYWYQQDPGMELHLIHYSYGVNSTEKGDLSSESTVSRIRTEHFPLTLESARPSHTSQYLCASSDGFILEAFFGQGTRLTVV.